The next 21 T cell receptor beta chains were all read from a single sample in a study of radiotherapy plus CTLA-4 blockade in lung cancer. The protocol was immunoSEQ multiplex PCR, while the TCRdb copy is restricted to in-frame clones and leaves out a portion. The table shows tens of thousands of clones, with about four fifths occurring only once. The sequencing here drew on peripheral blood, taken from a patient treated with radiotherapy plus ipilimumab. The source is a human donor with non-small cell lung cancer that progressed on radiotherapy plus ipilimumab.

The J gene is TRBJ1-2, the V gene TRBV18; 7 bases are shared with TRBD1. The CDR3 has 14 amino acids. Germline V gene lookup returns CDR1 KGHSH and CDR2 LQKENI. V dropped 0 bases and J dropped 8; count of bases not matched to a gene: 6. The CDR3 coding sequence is TGTGCCAGCTCACCACCATTGACAGGGCCCGGCTACACCTTC. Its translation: CASSPPLTGPGYTF.

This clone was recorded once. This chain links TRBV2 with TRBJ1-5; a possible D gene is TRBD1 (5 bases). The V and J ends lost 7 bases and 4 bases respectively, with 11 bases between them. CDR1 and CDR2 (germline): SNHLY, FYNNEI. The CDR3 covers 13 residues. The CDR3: CASIQGHNQPQHF. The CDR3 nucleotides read TGTGCCAGCATCCAGGGCCATAATCAGCCCCAGCATTTT.

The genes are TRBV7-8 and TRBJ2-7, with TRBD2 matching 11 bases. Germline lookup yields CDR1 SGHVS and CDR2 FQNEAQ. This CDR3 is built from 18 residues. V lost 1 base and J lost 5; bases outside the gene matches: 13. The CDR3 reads CASSLVKLAGDPLDEQYF. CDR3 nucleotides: TGTGCCAGCAGCTTAGTTAAACTAGCGGGGGACCCCCTGGACGAGCAGTACTTC.

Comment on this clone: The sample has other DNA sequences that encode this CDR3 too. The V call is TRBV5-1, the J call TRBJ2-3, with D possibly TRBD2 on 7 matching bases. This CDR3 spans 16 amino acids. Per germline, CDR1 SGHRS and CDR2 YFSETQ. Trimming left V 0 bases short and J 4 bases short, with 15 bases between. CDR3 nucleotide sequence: TGCGCCAGCAGCTTGGGGGGTGGCGGGGGCCCAGATACGCAGTATTTT. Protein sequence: CASSLGGGGGPDTQYF.

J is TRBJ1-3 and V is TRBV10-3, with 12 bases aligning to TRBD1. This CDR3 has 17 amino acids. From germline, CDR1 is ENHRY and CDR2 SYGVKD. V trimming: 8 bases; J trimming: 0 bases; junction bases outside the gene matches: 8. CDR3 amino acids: CAIWDRGPGFSGNTIYF. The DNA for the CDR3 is TGTGCCATCTGGGACAGGGGGCCCGGATTCTCTGGAAACACCATATATTTT.

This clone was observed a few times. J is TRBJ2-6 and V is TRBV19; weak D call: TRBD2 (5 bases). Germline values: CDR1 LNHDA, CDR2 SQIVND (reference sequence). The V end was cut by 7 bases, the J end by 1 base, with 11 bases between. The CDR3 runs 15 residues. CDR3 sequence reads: CASNPGFSGANVLTF. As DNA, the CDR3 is TGTGCCAGTAACCCGGGGTTTTCTGGGGCCAACGTCCTGACTTTC.

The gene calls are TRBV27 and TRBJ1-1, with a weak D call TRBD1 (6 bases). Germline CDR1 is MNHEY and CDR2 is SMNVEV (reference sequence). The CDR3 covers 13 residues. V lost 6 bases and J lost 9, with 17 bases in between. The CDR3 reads CASSRDTLRKAFF. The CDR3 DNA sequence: TGTGCCAGCAGCCGGGACACCCTCAGGAAAGCTTTCTTT.

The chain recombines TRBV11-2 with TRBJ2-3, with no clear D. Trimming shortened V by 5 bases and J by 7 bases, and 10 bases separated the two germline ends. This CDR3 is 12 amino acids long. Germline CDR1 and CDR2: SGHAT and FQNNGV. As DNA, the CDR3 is TGTGCCAGCAGCCCGATGGTTAATACGCAGTATTTT. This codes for CASSPMVNTQYF.

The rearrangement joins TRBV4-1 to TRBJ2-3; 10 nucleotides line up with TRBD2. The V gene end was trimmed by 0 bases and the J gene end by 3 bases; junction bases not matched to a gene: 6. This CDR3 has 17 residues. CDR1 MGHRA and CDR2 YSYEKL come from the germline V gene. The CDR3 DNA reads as TGCGCCAGCAGCCAAGATGGAGCGGGAGGGCCGACAGATACGCAGTATTTT. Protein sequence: CASSQDGAGGPTDTQYF.

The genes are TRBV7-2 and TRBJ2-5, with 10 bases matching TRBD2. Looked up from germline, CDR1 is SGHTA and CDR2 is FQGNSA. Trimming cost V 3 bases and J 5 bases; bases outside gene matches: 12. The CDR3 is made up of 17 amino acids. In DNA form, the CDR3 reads TGTGCCAGCAGCTTCGACCGCGCCGGGACTAGCGAGGAGACCCAGTACTTC. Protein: CASSFDRAGTSEETQYF. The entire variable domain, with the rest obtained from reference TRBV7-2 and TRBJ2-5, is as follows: GAGVSQSPSNKVTEKGKDVELRCDPISGHTALYWYRQSLGQGLEFLIYFQGNSAPDKSGLPSDRFSAERTGGSVSTLTIQRTQQEDSAVYLCASSFDRAGTSEETQYFGPGTRLLVL.

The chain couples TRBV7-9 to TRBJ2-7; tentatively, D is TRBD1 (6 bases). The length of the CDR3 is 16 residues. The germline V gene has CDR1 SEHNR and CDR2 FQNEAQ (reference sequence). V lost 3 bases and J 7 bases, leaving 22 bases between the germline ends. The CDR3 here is CASSFGSGTTPKEQYF. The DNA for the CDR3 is TGTGCCAGCAGCTTTGGCTCCGGGACAACTCCTAAGGAGCAGTACTTC.

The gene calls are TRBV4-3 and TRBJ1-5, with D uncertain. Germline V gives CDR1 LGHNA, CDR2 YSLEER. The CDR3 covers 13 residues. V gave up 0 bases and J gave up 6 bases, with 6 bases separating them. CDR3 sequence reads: CASSQDLGQPQHF. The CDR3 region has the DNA TGCGCCAGCAGCCAAGATCTAGGTCAGCCCCAGCATTTT.

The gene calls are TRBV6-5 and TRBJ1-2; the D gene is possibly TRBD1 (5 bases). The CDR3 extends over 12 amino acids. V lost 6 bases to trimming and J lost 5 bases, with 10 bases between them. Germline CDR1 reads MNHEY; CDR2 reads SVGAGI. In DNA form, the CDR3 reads TGTGCCAGCAGCATCGGGGGGTATGGCTACACCTTC. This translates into CASSIGGYGYTF.

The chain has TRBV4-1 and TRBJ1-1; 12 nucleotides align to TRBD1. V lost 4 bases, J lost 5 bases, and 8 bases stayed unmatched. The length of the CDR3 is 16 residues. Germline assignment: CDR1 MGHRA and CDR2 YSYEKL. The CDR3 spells CASSPGDRGLGTEAFF. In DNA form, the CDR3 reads TGCGCCAGCAGCCCAGGGGACAGGGGGCTCGGTACTGAAGCTTTCTTT.

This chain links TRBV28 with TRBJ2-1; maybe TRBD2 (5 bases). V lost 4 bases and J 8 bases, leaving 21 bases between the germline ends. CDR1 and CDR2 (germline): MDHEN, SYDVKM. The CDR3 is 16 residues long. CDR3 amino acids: CASSSERFQSGDEQFF. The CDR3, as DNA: TGTGCCAGCAGTTCCGAGCGGTTCCAGTCTGGGGATGAGCAGTTCTTC. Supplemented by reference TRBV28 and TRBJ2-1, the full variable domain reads DVKVTQSSRYLVKRTGEKVFLECVQDMDHENMFWYRQDPGLGLRLIYFSYDVKMKEKGDIPEGYSVSREKKERFSLILESASTNQTSMYLCASSSERFQSGDEQFFGPGTRLTVL.

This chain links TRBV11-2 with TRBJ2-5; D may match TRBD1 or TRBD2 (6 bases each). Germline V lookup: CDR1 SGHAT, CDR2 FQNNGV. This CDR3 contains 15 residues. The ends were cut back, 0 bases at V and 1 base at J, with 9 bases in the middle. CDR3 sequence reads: CASSLEGGIQETQYF. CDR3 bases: TGTGCCAGCAGCTTAGAAGGGGGGATCCAAGAGACCCAGTACTTC.

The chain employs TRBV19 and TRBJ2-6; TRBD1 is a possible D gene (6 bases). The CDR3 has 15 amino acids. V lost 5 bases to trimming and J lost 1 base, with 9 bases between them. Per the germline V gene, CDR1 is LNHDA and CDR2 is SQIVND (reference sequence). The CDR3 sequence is CASSVQGSGANVLTF. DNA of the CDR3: TGTGCCAGTAGTGTACAGGGTTCTGGGGCCAACGTCCTGACTTTC.

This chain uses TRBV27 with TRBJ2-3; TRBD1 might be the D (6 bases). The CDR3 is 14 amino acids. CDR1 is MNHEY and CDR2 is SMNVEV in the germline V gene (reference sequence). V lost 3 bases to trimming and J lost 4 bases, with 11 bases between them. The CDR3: CASSFPGAADTQYF. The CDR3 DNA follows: TGTGCCAGCAGTTTCCCAGGGGCGGCAGATACGCAGTATTTT.

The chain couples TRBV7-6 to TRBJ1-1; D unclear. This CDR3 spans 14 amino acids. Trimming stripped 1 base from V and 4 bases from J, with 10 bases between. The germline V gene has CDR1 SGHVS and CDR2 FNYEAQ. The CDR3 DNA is TGTGCCAGCAGCTTAGGAGGCTGGGCCACTGAAGCTTTCTTT. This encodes CASSLGGWATEAFF.

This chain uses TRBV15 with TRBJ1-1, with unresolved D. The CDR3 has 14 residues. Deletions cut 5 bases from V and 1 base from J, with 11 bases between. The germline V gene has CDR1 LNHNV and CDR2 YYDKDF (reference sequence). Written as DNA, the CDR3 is TGTGCCACCAGCTCCAAACGGGGGAACACTGAAGCTTTCTTT. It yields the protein CATSSKRGNTEAFF.

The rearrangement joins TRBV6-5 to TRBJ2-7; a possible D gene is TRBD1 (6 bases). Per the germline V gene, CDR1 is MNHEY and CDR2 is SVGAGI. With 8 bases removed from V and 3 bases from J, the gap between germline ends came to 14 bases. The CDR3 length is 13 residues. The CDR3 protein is CASGEGVFYEQYF. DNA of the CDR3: TGTGCCAGCGGTGAGGGGGTGTTCTACGAGCAGTACTTC.